A single T cell receptor (beta chain) is shown here with its context. Its antigen is still unknown. The CDR3 contains 15 residues. CDR1 and CDR2 (germline): SGHAT, FQNNGV. V shed 2 bases and J shed 7 bases, with 17 bases lying between them. This record belongs to a study of early stage breast cancer tumors. Study-level background: Samples were sequenced at 9 to 10-fold average coverage. Study-level results: Blood repertoires resembled normal breast more than tumor. Commonly generated sequences made up most enriched TCRB sequences shared between patients.

Each sample had two DNA replicates, 0.5 ug blood or around 1.5 ug tissue. Repertoires were generated with immunoSEQ multiplex PCR, while TCRdb's copy carries only in-frame clones and drops some. Seen here are fewer than 70,000 clones, 80% observed once, and the top ten hold roughly 4.7%. This chain links TRBV11-2 with TRBJ1-2; D call uncertain. The TCR originated in a middle-aged person with breast cancer. The specimen was blood. DNA of the CDR3: TGTGCCAGCAGCTTATCGGGCATGATGGGCGTTGGCTACACCTTC. This sequence encodes CASSLSGMMGVGYTF.